This T cell receptor beta chain was documented in a study of tumor-infiltrating lymphocytes in localized non-small cell lung cancer. Overall study: Each patient gave resected tumor and non-adjacent uninvolved lung tissue. General study points: Different pieces of the same tissue were used for each assay. Higher tumor T cell infiltration than in uninvolved lung was supported by TCRbeta sequencing.

Concerning this clone itself: No antigen is known for it.

Profiling relied on immunoSEQ multiplex PCR, and the TCRdb table lists in-frame clones only, not all of them. The repertoire holds about 4,300 clones, with around 66% as singletons. The CDR3 length is 17 residues. CDR1 is SGHTA and CDR2 is FQGTGA in the germline V gene. V gave up 5 bases and J gave up 0 bases, with 14 bases separating them. Sequenced sample: uninvolved lung tissue not adjacent to the tumor. The rearrangement links TRBV7-3 to TRBJ2-6, with TRBD1 as a possible D gene (6 bases). The sequence came from a human donor with non-small cell lung cancer. The CDR3 here is CASSPQGLRSGANVLTF. CDR3 bases: TGTGCCAGCAGCCCACAGGGCCTCCGCTCTGGGGCCAACGTCCTGACTTTC.